Given below is one TCR beta chain in context. The sample holds many counts of this clonotype. Its target antigen remains unknown. No much larger clone is present one base from it, and per-base qualities are unavailable. Sequencing used an Illumina NovaSeq 6000. TCR cDNA was synthesized by 5'RACE template switching, which introduced a universal primer site and unique molecular identifiers. Priming of cDNA synthesis was performed from both the TCR alpha and TCR beta constant segments. Two PCR steps were used to amplify libraries, with sample barcodes and sequencing adapters being added in the second step. Sequencing of the libraries was done on either Illumina HiSeq 2500 (2x100 bp) or NovaSeq (2x150 bp). Under the source paper's analysis protocol: MIGEC handled demultiplexing of reads and collapsing into UMI consensus sequences, while MiXCR performed V(D)J alignment. Vaccine-responding clonotypes were identified with edgeR using replicate PBMC samples, with FDR below 0.01 and a log2 fold change above 5 up to day 15 being required. Each bulk clonotype received a CD4 or CD8 identity based on whether the sequenced CD4 or CD8 repertoire contained that clonotype at higher abundance. TCRdb's own reprocessing of the public reads used fastp at Q25 and MiXCR and kept productive beta chains. Rows are combined by CDR3 protein, so each entry shows the most common genes and DNA. For this entry, the V and J calls and clone size follow TCRdb and not the study's own pipeline. The sample table holds 200,000 to 250,000 distinct CDR3 sequences, of which roughly 3.3% were seen once. The biggest ten clones account for 3.2% of the sample.

Taken with the paper, the label for treatment or condition translates to: live attenuated yellow fever vaccine strain. PBMCs were isolated from peripheral blood using a standard Ficoll-Paque protocol. Dynabeads CD4 and CD8 positive selection kits were used to isolate CD4 and CD8 T-cell fractions. TriZol was used to extract RNA from bulk PBMCs, CD4 and CD8 fractions, and dextramer-positive and dextramer-negative fractions. From the cysteine through the phenylalanine, the CDR3 covers 14 amino acids. The sequence is cut down to CDR3 DNA, 42 bases in frame from base 1. V was cut back by 7 bases and J by 4 bases, leaving a gap of 17 bases between them. CDR1 SGHRS and CDR2 YFSETQ were looked up in the germline V gene. The data were taken from a study of T cells after yellow fever vaccination (dated by TCRdb to about 2019). For context, the study as a whole: The SMART-Seq v4 Ultra Low Input RNA kit was used to prepare libraries from fractions with low cell numbers. Bulk PBMC replicates and cell subsets were isolated from blood drawn at multiple timepoints before and after both primary and secondary immunization. To follow T-cell clones before and after primary and booster YFV17D yellow fever vaccination, bulk TCR alpha and beta repertoires were sequenced over time. Two healthy male donors, one aged 18 to 29 and one aged 30 to 39 years, made up the cohort.

Results the study describes overall, beyond this receptor: Compared with the primary T-cell response, the secondary T-cell response was weaker but faster, peaking on day 5 rather than day 15. A small fraction of clonotypes showed up in both the CD4 and CD8 compartments, probably as a result of convergent recombination. After the booster, most clones that had expanded after primary vaccination were detected again (approximately 96% of CD4 and roughly 86% of CD8), suggesting broad maintenance of memory. FACS-sorted repertoires could contain abundant contaminating clonotypes from the bulk population, so computational filtering was required. Only two donors were included in the study, so the extent to which the findings can be generalized is limited.

The specimen was CD4+ T cells sorted from PBMCs, collected 10 days after the yellow fever booster vaccination. The receptor was isolated from a young man who received the YFV17D yellow fever vaccine. The sequence joins TRBV5-1 to TRBJ2-5; the D gene may be TRBD1 or TRBD2, since each aligns over 6 bases. CDR3 loop: CASWGAGAGETQYF. The DNA sequence reads TGCGCCAGCTGGGGGGCCGGGGCAGGAGAGACCCAGTACTTC.